The rows below give T cell receptor beta chains drawn from one sample of a study of shared clonotypes between healthy human individuals. Clones were read by immunoSEQ multiplex PCR, and TCRdb kept only the in-frame ones, dropping some. The sample consists of about 2 million clones, about 95% of them appearing once. Sequencing was done on a sample of naive CD8+ T cells sorted from blood. The receptors were gathered from a man younger than 35 in good health. The CDR3 runs from the conserved cysteine through the conserved F or W. D genes are given only for firm matches. Clone size is stated in some rows and not others, as once, few, many or a class when expanded.

clone_size: -
v_call: TRBV7-9
j_call: TRBJ2-7
d_call: TRBD1
cdr3_nt: TGTGCCAGCAGCATCGGGACAGGGGTAGGGGAGCAGTACTTC
cdr3_aa: CASSIGTGVGEQYF

clone_size: -
v_call: TRBV20-1
j_call: TRBJ1-1
d_call: TRBD1
cdr3_nt: TGCAGTGCTAGGACAGACAGGGCCGCTTTCTTT
cdr3_aa: CSARTDRAAFF

clone_size: -
v_call: TRBV2
j_call: TRBJ2-2
d_call: TRBD2
cdr3_nt: TGTGCCGCCCTACTAGCGACCGGGGAGCTGTTTTTT
cdr3_aa: CAALLATGELFF

clone_size: -
v_call: TRBV19
j_call: TRBJ2-7
d_call: -
cdr3_nt: TGTGCCAGTAGTATCTCGTGGGCGAACTACGAGCAGTACTTC
cdr3_aa: CASSISWANYEQYF

clone_size: -
v_call: TRBV29-1
j_call: TRBJ1-3
d_call: -
cdr3_nt: TGCAGCGCCGGAGGAGATTCTGGAAACACCATATATTTT
cdr3_aa: CSAGGDSGNTIYF

clone_size: -
v_call: TRBV11-2
j_call: TRBJ2-7
d_call: -
cdr3_nt: TGTGCCAGCAGCTTAGCAGCACCTTACGAGCAGTACTTC
cdr3_aa: CASSLAAPYEQYF

clone_size: -
v_call: TRBV10-3
j_call: TRBJ2-2
d_call: -
cdr3_nt: TGTGCCATCAACGAGGGGCAGGGCACCGGGGAGCTGTTTTTT
cdr3_aa: CAINEGQGTGELFF

clone_size: -
v_call: TRBV28
j_call: TRBJ2-2
d_call: -
cdr3_nt: TGTGCCAGCAGTTTGGACGCCGGGGAGCTGTTTTTT
cdr3_aa: CASSLDAGELFF

clone_size: -
v_call: TRBV9
j_call: TRBJ2-5
d_call: -
cdr3_nt: TGTGCCAGCAGCCCCGGGAAAGTACTCCAAGAGACCCAGTACTTC
cdr3_aa: CASSPGKVLQETQYF

clone_size: -
v_call: TRBV19
j_call: TRBJ1-5
d_call: -
cdr3_nt: TGTGCTAGTAAACGGGGGGAGGGGAATCAGCCCCAGCATTTT
cdr3_aa: CASKRGEGNQPQHF

clone_size: -
v_call: TRBV6-5
j_call: TRBJ2-7
d_call: -
cdr3_nt: TGTGCCAGCAGCCCCAATATAGGGTCTGCCTACGAGCAGTACTTC
cdr3_aa: CASSPNIGSAYEQYF

clone_size: -
v_call: TRBV5-4
j_call: TRBJ1-1
d_call: -
cdr3_nt: TGTGCCAGCAGCCGGGGGAGCCCGCTCACTGAAGCTTTCTTT
cdr3_aa: CASSRGSPLTEAFF

clone_size: -
v_call: TRBV5-6
j_call: TRBJ2-5
d_call: TRBD1
cdr3_nt: TGTGCCAGCAGCTTGGGACAGGGCAGAGAGACCCAGTACTTC
cdr3_aa: CASSLGQGRETQYF

clone_size: -
v_call: TRBV11-2
j_call: TRBJ2-7
d_call: -
cdr3_nt: TGTGCCAGCAGCTTAGATCAACGGACTGAGAGCTCCTACGAGCAGTACTTC
cdr3_aa: CASSLDQRTESSYEQYF

clone_size: -
v_call: TRBV2
j_call: TRBJ2-7
d_call: -
cdr3_nt: TGTGCCAGCAGCTTCTCGGGGCCCCATACCTACGAGCAGTACTTC
cdr3_aa: CASSFSGPHTYEQYF

clone_size: -
v_call: TRBV10-3
j_call: TRBJ2-2
d_call: -
cdr3_nt: TGTGCCATCAGCCCTTCCGGGACCGGGGAGCTGTTTTTT
cdr3_aa: CAISPSGTGELFF

clone_size: -
v_call: TRBV27
j_call: TRBJ2-5
d_call: -
cdr3_nt: TGTGCCAGCAGTTTAGGTAGGTATCAAGAGACCCAGTACTTC
cdr3_aa: CASSLGRYQETQYF

clone_size: -
v_call: TRBV4-1
j_call: TRBJ2-5
d_call: -
cdr3_nt: TGCGCCAGCAGCCAAGCGTCCGGAGGGAGGGAGACCCAGTACTTC
cdr3_aa: CASSQASGGRETQYF

clone_size: -
v_call: TRBV7-9
j_call: TRBJ1-5
d_call: -
cdr3_nt: TGTGCCAGCAGCTCAGTGGGCAGGGTAGAGGGCAATCAGCCCCAGCATTTT
cdr3_aa: CASSSVGRVEGNQPQHF

clone_size: -
v_call: TRBV5-1
j_call: TRBJ2-1
d_call: -
cdr3_nt: TGCGCCAGCAGCTTGGGTCCGGGAGAGTACTACAATGAGCAGTTCTTC
cdr3_aa: CASSLGPGEYYNEQFF

clone_size: once
v_call: TRBV7-9
j_call: TRBJ1-3
d_call: -
cdr3_nt: TGTGCCAGCAGCGGCCAGGGCTCTGGAAACACCATATATTTT
cdr3_aa: CASSGQGSGNTIYF

clone_size: once
v_call: TRBV2
j_call: TRBJ2-1
d_call: -
cdr3_nt: TGTGCCAGCAATGGGGCGGAGAGCGGAGAAACCTACAATGAGCAGTTCTTC
cdr3_aa: CASNGAESGETYNEQFF

clone_size: -
v_call: TRBV11-3
j_call: TRBJ2-1
d_call: -
cdr3_nt: TGTGCCAGCAGCTCCATAGCGGCAAGCTCCTACAATGAGCAGTTCTTC
cdr3_aa: CASSSIAASSYNEQFF

clone_size: -
v_call: TRBV25-1
j_call: TRBJ2-7
d_call: -
cdr3_nt: TGTGCCAGCAGTGTAGGGACCCTCGCCTACGAGCAGTACTTC
cdr3_aa: CASSVGTLAYEQYF

clone_size: -
v_call: TRBV5-8
j_call: TRBJ2-3
d_call: -
cdr3_nt: TGTGCCAGCAGGGACGGGACAACTAGCACAGATACGCAGTATTTT
cdr3_aa: CASRDGTTSTDTQYF

clone_size: -
v_call: TRBV9
j_call: TRBJ1-2
d_call: -
cdr3_nt: TGTGCCAGCAGCGGACTCTATGGCTACACCTTC
cdr3_aa: CASSGLYGYTF

clone_size: -
v_call: TRBV28
j_call: TRBJ1-6
d_call: TRBD1
cdr3_nt: TGTGCCAGCAGTTTACTCGGGACAGGGGGTACACCCCTCCACTTT
cdr3_aa: CASSLLGTGGTPLHF

clone_size: -
v_call: TRBV5-4
j_call: TRBJ2-7
d_call: -
cdr3_nt: TGTGCCAGCAGCTGGGGGGGGACAGAGCAGTACTTC
cdr3_aa: CASSWGGTEQYF

clone_size: -
v_call: TRBV14
j_call: TRBJ2-3
d_call: -
cdr3_nt: TGTGCCAGCAGCCAATACAGGGAAATGGATACGCAGTATTTT
cdr3_aa: CASSQYREMDTQYF

clone_size: -
v_call: TRBV28
j_call: TRBJ2-6
d_call: TRBD1
cdr3_nt: TGTGCCAGCAGTTTAAGGGACAGGCTCCTCTCTGGGGCCAACGTCCTGACTTTC
cdr3_aa: CASSLRDRLLSGANVLTF

clone_size: -
v_call: TRBV11-2
j_call: TRBJ2-2
d_call: -
cdr3_nt: TGTGCCAGCAGCTTAGTATCGGGGGCCGGGGAGCTGTTTTTT
cdr3_aa: CASSLVSGAGELFF

clone_size: -
v_call: TRBV14
j_call: TRBJ2-5
d_call: -
cdr3_nt: TGTGCCAGCAGTGACTACCAAGAGACCCAGTACTTC
cdr3_aa: CASSDYQETQYF

clone_size: once
v_call: TRBV27
j_call: TRBJ2-1
d_call: TRBD2
cdr3_nt: TGTGCCAGCAGTCCACCGAGCGGGGGAGGCTACAATGAGCAGTTCTTC
cdr3_aa: CASSPPSGGGYNEQFF

clone_size: once
v_call: TRBV29-1
j_call: TRBJ1-4
d_call: -
cdr3_nt: TGCAGCGTTGAAGAGGTCGGCAGCCTTAATGAAAAACTGTTTTTT
cdr3_aa: CSVEEVGSLNEKLFF

clone_size: -
v_call: TRBV7-9
j_call: TRBJ2-3
d_call: -
cdr3_nt: TGTGCCAGCAGCCTGAGTCAGGGAGGCACAGATACGCAGTATTTT
cdr3_aa: CASSLSQGGTDTQYF

clone_size: -
v_call: TRBV4-1
j_call: TRBJ2-1
d_call: TRBD2
cdr3_nt: TGCGCCAGCAGCCAACTAGTAGCGGGGGACTTCTCCTACAATGAGCAGTTCTTC
cdr3_aa: CASSQLVAGDFSYNEQFF

clone_size: -
v_call: TRBV4-1
j_call: TRBJ2-5
d_call: TRBD2
cdr3_nt: TGCGCCAGCAGCCAAGAGCCCCGGGGGGGTGAAGAGACCCAGTACTTC
cdr3_aa: CASSQEPRGGEETQYF

clone_size: -
v_call: TRBV29-1
j_call: TRBJ1-1
d_call: TRBD1
cdr3_nt: TGCAGCGTTGGATTAACAGGGGCGGGAGCTTTCTTT
cdr3_aa: CSVGLTGAGAFF

clone_size: -
v_call: TRBV5-6
j_call: TRBJ1-4
d_call: -
cdr3_nt: TGTGCCAGCAGCTTGTCCCCTGTTCAGGAAAAACTGTTTTTT
cdr3_aa: CASSLSPVQEKLFF

clone_size: -
v_call: TRBV12-5
j_call: TRBJ1-2
d_call: -
cdr3_nt: TGTGCTAGTGGTTTTACGCCAGAGTATAACTATGGCTACACCTTC
cdr3_aa: CASGFTPEYNYGYTF

clone_size: -
v_call: TRBV4-2
j_call: TRBJ1-4
d_call: -
cdr3_nt: TGTGCCGCCCAGGGGCCGCTGGATGAAAAACTGTTTTTT
cdr3_aa: CAAQGPLDEKLFF

clone_size: once
v_call: TRBV29-1
j_call: TRBJ2-7
d_call: -
cdr3_nt: TGCAGCGTTGGATCGGTATACGAGCAGTACTTC
cdr3_aa: CSVGSVYEQYF

clone_size: -
v_call: TRBV11-2
j_call: TRBJ2-7
d_call: TRBD2
cdr3_nt: TGTGCCAGCAGCGCGCGGACTAGCGGGAGACCCGAGCAGTACTTC
cdr3_aa: CASSARTSGRPEQYF

clone_size: -
v_call: TRBV10-2
j_call: TRBJ2-7
d_call: TRBD1
cdr3_nt: TGCGCCAGCAGCTATTACGGGACAGGGCTTAGCGAGCAGTACTTC
cdr3_aa: CASSYYGTGLSEQYF

clone_size: -
v_call: TRBV2
j_call: TRBJ2-1
d_call: TRBD1
cdr3_nt: TGTGCCAGCAGTGAAACAGGGGTTCCCTACAATGAGCAGTTCTTC
cdr3_aa: CASSETGVPYNEQFF

clone_size: -
v_call: TRBV27
j_call: TRBJ2-1
d_call: -
cdr3_nt: TGTGCCAGCAGTTTTGATGGCTCGGGCCCTTACAATGAGCAGTTCTTC
cdr3_aa: CASSFDGSGPYNEQFF

clone_size: -
v_call: TRBV7-9
j_call: TRBJ2-5
d_call: -
cdr3_nt: TGTGCCAGCAGCTCGTCCGAGACCCAGTACTTC
cdr3_aa: CASSSSETQYF

clone_size: -
v_call: TRBV6-5
j_call: TRBJ1-2
d_call: -
cdr3_nt: TGTGCCAGCAGTTATTCTCGAGCCGACCAAAACTATGGCTACACCTTC
cdr3_aa: CASSYSRADQNYGYTF

clone_size: -
v_call: TRBV15
j_call: TRBJ1-6
d_call: -
cdr3_nt: TGTGCCACCAGCAGGGGACTTACGAGCTCCTATAATTCACCCCTCCACTTT
cdr3_aa: CATSRGLTSSYNSPLHF

clone_size: -
v_call: TRBV10-1
j_call: TRBJ2-7
d_call: -
cdr3_nt: TGCGCCAGCAGTGAGTCGAATTCGGTGCGTGAGCAGTACTTC
cdr3_aa: CASSESNSVREQYF

clone_size: -
v_call: TRBV29-1
j_call: TRBJ2-7
d_call: TRBD1
cdr3_nt: TGCAGCGTTTTTACAGGGGTTTCCTACGAGCAGTACTTC
cdr3_aa: CSVFTGVSYEQYF

clone_size: -
v_call: TRBV2
j_call: TRBJ2-3
d_call: TRBD2
cdr3_nt: TGTGCCAGCAGTGCTGGACTAGCGGGATACACAGATACGCAGTATTTT
cdr3_aa: CASSAGLAGYTDTQYF

clone_size: -
v_call: TRBV27
j_call: TRBJ1-1
d_call: TRBD1
cdr3_nt: TGTGCCAGCAGTCACCGGACAGGGAACACTGAAGCTTTCTTT
cdr3_aa: CASSHRTGNTEAFF

clone_size: -
v_call: TRBV14
j_call: TRBJ1-6
d_call: TRBD1
cdr3_nt: TGTGCCAGCAGCCAATTAACAGGGGGACTCTATTCACCCCTCCACTTT
cdr3_aa: CASSQLTGGLYSPLHF

clone_size: -
v_call: TRBV28
j_call: TRBJ2-7
d_call: TRBD2
cdr3_nt: TGTGCCAGCAGCCTGACTAGCGGGGGGATAAGCTCCTACGAGCAGTACTTC
cdr3_aa: CASSLTSGGISSYEQYF

clone_size: -
v_call: TRBV4-1
j_call: TRBJ1-5
d_call: -
cdr3_nt: TGCGCCAGCAGCCAAACCGACACGTCGCAGCCCCAGCATTTT
cdr3_aa: CASSQTDTSQPQHF

clone_size: -
v_call: TRBV4-1
j_call: TRBJ2-1
d_call: TRBD2
cdr3_nt: TGCGCCAGCAGTAGTCTAGCGGGGGGGTCCTACAATGAGCAGTTCTTC
cdr3_aa: CASSSLAGGSYNEQFF

clone_size: -
v_call: TRBV16
j_call: TRBJ2-1
d_call: TRBD2
cdr3_nt: TGTGCCAGCAGCGCGGGACTAGCGGGGTCCAATGAGCAGTTCTTC
cdr3_aa: CASSAGLAGSNEQFF

clone_size: -
v_call: TRBV27
j_call: TRBJ2-5
d_call: -
cdr3_nt: TGTGCCAGCAGTTTATCAAGAGGGGAGACCCAGTACTTC
cdr3_aa: CASSLSRGETQYF